These 25 T cell receptor beta chains were sequenced from one sample in a study of cytomegalovirus exposure and HLA in healthy donors. Primers for the PCR totalled 60 Vbeta and 13 Jbeta. Generated by immunoSEQ multiplex PCR, the TCRdb table keeps only in-frame clones and is missing some. The sample has about 140,000 clones; about 80% are singletons. The sample comprised PBMCs. The receptors originated from a man aged 35-49 years in good health and CMV-seronegative.

The CDR3 spells CASSQRGDTDTQYF. As DNA, the CDR3 is TGTGCCAGCAGCCAGCGGGGGGACACAGATACGCAGTATTTT. V gene TRBV4-2 combines with J gene TRBJ2-3; 8 bases map to TRBD2. The CDR3 has 14 residues. V lost 3 bases to trimming and J lost 2 bases; unmatched junction nucleotides: 1. Germline lookup yields CDR1 LGHNA and CDR2 YNFKEQ.

This rearrangement joins TRBV30 to TRBJ1-6; D is ambiguous. Trimming left V 7 bases short and J 1 base short, with 14 bases between. Germline CDR1 and CDR2: GTSNPN and SVGIG (reference sequence). This CDR3 spans 15 amino acids. The CDR3 coding sequence is TGTGCCTTGGAGCCTGCGGGTTCCTATAATTCACCCCTCCACTTT. Translated, it gives CALEPAGSYNSPLHF.

The rearrangement uses TRBV27 and TRBJ1-4; 7 nucleotides line up with TRBD1. The V segment lost 3 bases and the J segment 3 bases; nucleotides outside the gene matches: 7. The CDR3 extends over 16 amino acids. Per the germline V gene, CDR1 is MNHEY and CDR2 is SMNVEV (reference sequence). The CDR3 DNA reads as TGTGCCAGCAGTTTTAACACAGGGGCGGCTAATGAAAAACTGTTTTTT. Encoded protein: CASSFNTGAANEKLFF.

As regards this clone: One end of the junction does not line up with germline, which may come from a read error. The chain joins TRBV5-8 to TRBJ1-5; a possible D gene is TRBD1 (5 bases). This CDR3 has 14 residues. Germline CDR1 SGHTS, CDR2 YDEGEE. CDR3 bases: TGTGCCAGCAGCTTTGACAGTAGCAATCAGCGCCAGCATTTT. Translation: CASSFDSSNQRQHF.

The chain recombines TRBV4-3 with TRBJ1-5; TRBD1 matches 9 bases. This CDR3 is 14 amino acids long. Germline V gene lookup returns CDR1 LGHNA and CDR2 YSLEER. Losses at the gene ends were 4 bases for V and 6 bases for J; bases not matched to a gene: 4. CDR3: CASSPEDRGQPQHF. In nucleotides, the CDR3 is TGCGCCAGCAGCCCCGAGGACAGGGGTCAGCCCCAGCATTTT.

This chain connects TRBV7-2 to TRBJ2-5; D is unclear. The end of the DNA fits TRBJ2-7 better, so the J call may be wrong. The CDR3 runs to 14 residues. Per the germline V gene, CDR1 is SGHTA and CDR2 is FQGNSA. The CDR3 sequence is CASSRHPSSYEQYF. In DNA form, the CDR3 reads TGTGCCAGCAGTCGACACCCGAGCTCCTACGAGCAGTACTTC.

This clone was counted only a few times. The chain couples TRBV19 to TRBJ2-7; 7 positions match TRBD1. The CDR3 covers 15 residues. CDR1 is LNHDA, CDR2 SQIVND, per germline (reference sequence). V shed 10 bases and J 6 bases; nucleotides not matched to a gene: 18. The CDR3 protein is CATSTPDRRLGEQYF. In DNA, the CDR3 is TGTGCCACCTCAACCCCGGACAGGCGGTTGGGCGAGCAGTACTTC.

This chain joins TRBV6-1 and TRBJ2-7, with a weak D call TRBD2 (6 bases). Trimming cost V 7 bases and J 4 bases, with 17 bases left between them. CDR1 is MNHNS and CDR2 is SASEGT in the germline V gene. The CDR3 totals 14 residues. The CDR3 sequence is CASNVGTPLYEQYF. CDR3 nucleotides: TGTGCCAGCAATGTTGGGACTCCGCTGTACGAGCAGTACTTC.

This clone has a single count. Other DNA sequences from this sample encode an identical CDR3 as well. This rearrangement joins TRBV6-5 to TRBJ2-5; TRBD2 agrees at 8 bases. This CDR3 comprises 14 residues. Trimming cost V 0 bases and J 4 bases; bases outside gene matches: 1. Germline V gene lookup returns CDR1 MNHEY and CDR2 SVGAGI. The CDR3 sequence is CASSYSGGGETQYF. Written as DNA, the CDR3 is TGTGCCAGCAGTTACTCCGGGGGGGGAGAGACCCAGTACTTC.

The rearrangement uses TRBV6-5 and TRBJ1-1; D is undetermined. Germline V gene lookup returns CDR1 MNHEY and CDR2 SVGAGI. The CDR3 is made up of 15 amino acids. Trimming shortened V by 0 bases and J by 0 bases, and 8 bases separated the two germline ends. This CDR3 reads CASSYSRSMNTEAFF. In DNA, the CDR3 is TGTGCCAGCAGTTACTCGAGGTCCATGAACACTGAAGCTTTCTTT.

The chain couples TRBV2 to TRBJ2-5, with D possibly TRBD1 on 6 matching bases. The J call could be wrong; TRBJ2-7 is a better fit for the DNA end. Looked up from germline, CDR1 is SNHLY and CDR2 is FYNNEI. There are 14 residues in the CDR3. CDR3 nucleotide sequence: TGTGCCAGCAGAGAAACAGGGTTTTCCTACGAGCAGTACTTC. This codes for CASRETGFSYEQYF.

There are a few counts of this clone. The chain couples TRBV6-4 to TRBJ1-6; 7 bases are a match to TRBD1. Trimming at V came to 2 bases and at J to 3 bases, leaving 10 bases not matched to a gene. The V gene's germline CDR1 is MRHNA and CDR2 SNTAGT. CDR3 length equals 18 residues. The CDR3 region is CASSDPKWDSFYNSPLHF. CDR3 bases: TGTGCCAGCAGTGACCCGAAATGGGACAGCTTCTATAATTCACCCCTCCACTTT.

The genes are TRBV30 and TRBJ1-4; maybe TRBD1 (6 bases). In germline, CDR1 is GTSNPN, CDR2 SVGIG (reference sequence). Between the trimmed V and J ends, which lost 0 bases and 4 bases, there was a span of 9 bases. There are 14 residues in the CDR3. The CDR3 sequence is CAWSVLGGNEKLFF. The CDR3 nucleotides read TGTGCCTGGAGTGTTTTAGGGGGTAATGAAAAACTGTTTTTT.

V is TRBV5-1 and J is TRBJ1-1, with TRBD1 matching over 10 bases. The CDR3 has 16 residues. V gave up 7 bases and J gave up 3 bases; unmatched junction bases: 12. Germline CDR1 is SGHRS and CDR2 is YFSETQ. CDR3 sequence reads: CASCSGTGVLDTEAFF. The CDR3, as DNA: TGCGCCAGCTGCTCCGGGACAGGGGTTTTGGACACTGAAGCTTTCTTT. Supplemented by reference TRBV5-1 and TRBJ1-1, the full variable domain reads KAGVTQTPRYLIKTRGQQVTLSCSPISGHRSVSWYQQTPGQGLQFLFEYFSETQRNKGNFPGRFSGRQFSNSRSEMNVSTLELGDSALYLCASCSGTGVLDTEAFFGQGTRLTVV.

The chain uses TRBV5-4 and TRBJ2-5; D perhaps matches TRBD1 (6 bases). The DNA end favors TRBJ2-7, so the J call may be wrong. This CDR3 region has 14 residues. Germline loops: CDR1 SGHNT, CDR2 YYREEE (reference sequence). CDR3 DNA sequence: TGTGCCAGCAGCCATAAGACAGGATGGGACGAGCAGTACTTC. Protein: CASSHKTGWDEQYF.

V is TRBV27 and J is TRBJ1-6; D may be TRBD1 (5 bases). The V gene lost 5 bases and the J gene lost 7 bases, with 15 bases spanning the gap. This CDR3 has 15 residues. CDR1 and CDR2 from the germline V gene are MNHEY and SMNVEV (reference sequence). This chain's CDR3 is CASSPRSGGNSPLHF. In nucleotides, the CDR3 is TGTGCCAGCAGTCCGCGCTCGGGGGGAAATTCACCCCTCCACTTT.

In DNA form, the CDR3 reads TGTGCCAGTAGTACGACAGGGATGGAGACCCAGTACTTC. Protein sequence: CASSTTGMETQYF. The chain uses TRBV19 and TRBJ2-5, with TRBD1 identical over 7 bases. CDR3 size: 13 residues. Germline assignment: CDR1 LNHDA and CDR2 SQIVND (reference sequence). V dropped 4 bases and J dropped 5; count of bases not matched to a gene: 4.

J is TRBJ2-7 and V is TRBV4-1, with D possibly TRBD2 on 5 matching bases. The CDR3 covers 14 residues. From germline, CDR1 is MGHRA and CDR2 YSYEKL. V was shortened by 4 bases and J by 2 bases, with 12 bases between the two germline ends. As DNA, the CDR3 is TGCGCCAGCAGCCCGGACCGGGGAACCTACGAGCAGTACTTC. Its translation is CASSPDRGTYEQYF.

This chain joins TRBV5-6 and TRBJ1-1; 7 bases are shared with TRBD1. Germline assignment: CDR1 SGHDT and CDR2 YYEEEE. The V segment lost 4 bases and the J segment 6 bases; nucleotides outside the gene matches: 12. The CDR3 is 15 amino acids. The CDR3 sequence is CASSGGRGRAPEAFF. For the CDR3, the DNA is TGTGCCAGCAGCGGAGGTAGGGGGCGCGCGCCTGAAGCTTTCTTT.

This rearrangement joins TRBV13 to TRBJ1-1, with D possibly being TRBD1 (6 bases). This CDR3 comprises 15 residues. Trimming cost V 0 bases and J 1 base, with 9 bases left between them. CDR1 PRHDT and CDR2 FYEKMQ come from the germline V gene (reference sequence). CDR3 nucleotides: TGTGCCAGCAGCTTAGGAGGACAGAGGAACACTGAAGCTTTCTTT. Residues: CASSLGGQRNTEAFF.

This clone was detected only once. V gene TRBV7-2 combines with J gene TRBJ2-1; 9 nucleotides line up with TRBD2. The V segment lost 0 bases and the J segment 14 bases; nucleotides outside the gene matches: 11. Per the germline V gene, CDR1 is SGHTA and CDR2 is FQGNSA. This CDR3 comprises 15 residues. Here the CDR3 reads CASSLALAAGGRKFF. Written as DNA, the CDR3 is TGTGCCAGCAGCTTAGCTCTGGCAGCGGGGGGCAGGAAGTTCTTC.

V is TRBV2 and J is TRBJ1-1; D is uncertain. Trimming removed 11 bases from V and 7 bases from J, with 23 bases in between. Germline V gene sequence: CDR1 SNHLY, CDR2 FYNNEI. The CDR3 length is 14 residues. In DNA form, the CDR3 reads TGTGCCCGGCGGGATGGCCGGGCGCTCCTTGAAGCTTTCTTT. Its protein is CARRDGRALLEAFF.

The gene calls are TRBV25-1 and TRBJ1-3; 9 bases line up with TRBD1. Trimming cost V 4 bases and J 5 bases; bases outside gene matches: 9. There are 16 residues in the CDR3. In germline, CDR1 is MGHDK, CDR2 SYGVNS. The CDR3 region is CASSASDRGFRNTIYF. The CDR3 bases are TGTGCCAGCAGTGCTTCGGACAGGGGTTTCAGAAACACCATATATTTT.

The V call is TRBV5-6, the J call TRBJ2-3; 8 bases map to TRBD2. V was clipped by 0 bases and J by 2 bases; unmatched bases: 2. The CDR3 totals 15 residues. CDR1 and CDR2 from the germline V gene are SGHDT and YYEEEE. The CDR3 DNA is TGTGCCAGCAGCTTGGGAGCGGGGGCCACAGATACGCAGTATTTT. Protein: CASSLGAGATDTQYF.

This clone turned up a few times. V and J are TRBV7-6 and TRBJ2-2; D is perhaps TRBD1 (6 bases). Germline V gene lookup returns CDR1 SGHVS and CDR2 FNYEAQ. Between the trimmed V and J ends, which lost 5 bases and 3 bases, there was a span of 10 bases. The CDR3 is made up of 14 amino acids. The CDR3 DNA sequence: TGTGCCAGCAGCAACAGGGATGACACCGGGGAGCTGTTTTTT. It translates to CASSNRDDTGELFF. Based on the CDR3 plus reference TRBV7-6 and TRBJ2-2, the full variable domain is GAGVSQSPRYKVTKRGQDVALRCDPISGHVSLYWYRQALGQGPEFLTYFNYEAQQDKSGLPNDRFSAERPEGSISTLTIQRTEQRDSAMYRCASSNRDDTGELFFGEGSRLTVL.